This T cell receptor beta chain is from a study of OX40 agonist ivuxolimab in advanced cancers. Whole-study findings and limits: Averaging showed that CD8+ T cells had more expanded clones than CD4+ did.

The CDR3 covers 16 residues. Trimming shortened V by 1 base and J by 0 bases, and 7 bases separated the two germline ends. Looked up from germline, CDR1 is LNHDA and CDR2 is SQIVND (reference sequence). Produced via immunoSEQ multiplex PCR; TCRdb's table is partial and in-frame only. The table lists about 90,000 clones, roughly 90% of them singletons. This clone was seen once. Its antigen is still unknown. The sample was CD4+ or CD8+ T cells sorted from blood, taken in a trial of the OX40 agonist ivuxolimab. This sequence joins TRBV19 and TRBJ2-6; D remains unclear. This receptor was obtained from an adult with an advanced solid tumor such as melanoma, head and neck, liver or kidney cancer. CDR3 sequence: CASSIGRSSGANVLTF. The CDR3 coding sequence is TGTGCCAGTAGTATAGGCAGGAGCTCTGGGGCCAACGTCCTGACTTTC.